Below are 6 T cell receptor beta chains sequenced from a single sample in a study of T cell repertoires in cytomegalovirus infection. The antigens of these receptors remain unknown. TCRdb called the reads again in MiXCR, with one record for every CDR3 protein. The table has 370,000 or so distinct CDR3 sequences, roughly a third seen once; the top ten hold less than 15%. Specimen: cultured PBMCs, collected from culture after CMV antigen stimulation. The origin of the receptors is a human donor in good health (CMV status not recorded). Some clones in this sample may be carry-over from other donors' samples.

This chain links TRBV20-1 with TRBJ2-3, with D perhaps TRBD2 (6 bases). V dropped 6 bases and J dropped 4 bases, with 17 bases sitting between them. The CDR3 totals 14 residues. Germline lookup yields CDR1 DFQATT and CDR2 SNEGSKA (reference sequence). The CDR3 region is CSAKRDSGADTQYF. CDR3 DNA sequence: TGCAGTGCGAAGAGGGACTCGGGCGCAGATACGCAGTATTTT.

The chain combines TRBV6-5 with TRBJ1-2, with TRBD1 identical over 8 bases. J was trimmed by 8 bases and V by 6 bases; bases with no gene match: 8. Germline CDR1 and CDR2: MNHEY and SVGAGI. The CDR3 extends over 13 amino acids. The CDR3 sequence is CASRLDRENGYTF. In DNA, the CDR3 is TGTGCCAGCAGACTGGACAGGGAGAACGGCTACACCTTC.

In this sample, this clonotype turned up a few times. The V gene is TRBV7-9, the J gene TRBJ2-3; 11 bases are shared with TRBD2. This CDR3 contains 12 residues. Germline-derived CDR1 and CDR2 are SEHNR and FQNEAQ (reference sequence). The V and J ends lost 4 bases and 9 bases, in that order; junction bases with no gene match: 0. The DNA of the CDR3 is TGTGCCAGCAGCTGGACTAGCGGGACGCAGTATTTT. Translation gives CASSWTSGTQYF.

The chain uses TRBV25-1 and TRBJ2-1; D is undetermined. Trimming stripped 8 bases from V and 6 bases from J, with 8 bases between. The CDR3 length is 11 residues. Germline V gene sequence: CDR1 MGHDK, CDR2 SYGVNS. CDR3 in amino acids: CASQGGNEQFF. In DNA form, the CDR3 reads TGTGCCAGCCAAGGCGGCAATGAGCAGTTCTTC.

This chain connects TRBV12-3 or TRBV12-4 to TRBJ2-7; unclear D gene. This CDR3 contains 16 residues. V gave up 3 bases and J gave up 5 bases, with 20 bases separating them. The CDR3: CASSFTPRPGGNEQYF. The CDR3 coding sequence is TGTGCCAGCAGTTTTACCCCCCGGCCGGGTGGGAACGAGCAGTACTTC.

The rearrangement joins TRBV25-1 to TRBJ2-1; 9 positions match TRBD2. V lost 6 bases and J lost 7; bases outside the gene matches: 7. Germline V gene sequence: CDR1 MGHDK, CDR2 SYGVNS. CDR3 length equals 14 residues. Here the CDR3 DNA reads TGTGCCAGCAGATATAGCGGGAGAGGGAATGAGCAGTTCTTC. Its translation: CASRYSGRGNEQFF.